What follows are 10 T cell receptor beta chains derived from one specimen sequenced in a study of post-analysis software for immune sequencing data. The TCR beta cDNA libraries carried unique molecular identifiers. TCRdb reprocessed the PCR reads with MiXCR, giving one entry per CDR3 protein. The sample contains 150,000 to 200,000 distinct CDR3 sequences, about 36% of which appear only once. The source was blood, collected after autologous hematopoietic stem cell transplantation. The receptors here all came from a girl between 5 and 17 years old with multiple sclerosis.

A word on this clonotype: A junction end diverges from the germline sequence, so it may reflect a read error. This sequence joins TRBV6-5 and TRBJ2-3; a weak D match, TRBD2 (6 bases). There are 16 residues in the CDR3. From germline, CDR1 is MNHEY and CDR2 SVGAGI. The CDR3, as DNA: TGTGCCGGCAGTACCCGTAGGACTACACATGGGGATACGCAGTATTTT. Residues: CAGSTRRTTHGDTQYF.

The chain carries TRBV15 and TRBJ1-2; 7 bases line up with TRBD1. Germline V gene data show CDR1 as LNHNV and CDR2 as YYDKDF (reference sequence). This CDR3 contains 15 residues. Trimming removed 0 bases from V and 4 bases from J; junction bases left unmatched: 5. The CDR3 protein is CATSRDRGLSYGYTF. In nucleotides, the CDR3 is TGTGCCACCAGCAGAGATAGGGGGCTAAGCTATGGCTACACCTTC.

CDR3 amino acids: CSVETPTDNYGYTF. The CDR3 DNA follows: TGCAGCGTCGAAACCCCGACAGATAACTATGGCTACACCTTC. The chain couples TRBV29-1 to TRBJ1-2; maybe TRBD1 (5 bases). The germline gives CDR1 SQVTM, CDR2 ANQGSEA. CDR3 size: 14 residues. V was trimmed by 6 bases and J by 1 base, leaving 15 bases between them.

The V call is TRBV4-1, the J call TRBJ2-1; D is perhaps TRBD2 (7 bases). The V end was cut by 4 bases, the J end by 8 bases, with 18 bases between. The CDR3 has 15 residues. Germline V gene sequence: CDR1 MGHRA, CDR2 YSYEKL. CDR3 residues: CASSRTEGGLDEQFF. The CDR3 nucleotides are TGCGCCAGCAGCCGGACTGAGGGGGGGCTTGATGAGCAGTTCTTC.

This clonotype came up a few times. V and J are TRBV5-1 and TRBJ2-3, with D tentatively TRBD1 (6 bases). CDR3 length: 22 amino acids. Germline V gives CDR1 SGHRS, CDR2 YFSETQ. V was clipped by 2 bases and J by 2 bases, with 33 bases between them. CDR3 DNA sequence: TGCGCCAGCAGCTTAGTGTTAGGACAGTCCCAAAGTCCCCAAATCAACACAGATACGCAGTATTTT. Translated: CASSLVLGQSQSPQINTDTQYF.

This clonotype has just a few counts. The genes are TRBV18 and TRBJ2-7; perhaps TRBD2 as D (5 bases). CDR1 and CDR2 (germline): KGHSH, LQKENI. V dropped 1 base and J dropped 5 bases, with 9 bases sitting between them. The CDR3 has 13 residues. The CDR3 loop reads CASSPHTRDEQYF. The CDR3 coding sequence is TGTGCCAGCTCACCACACACTAGGGACGAGCAGTACTTC.

CDR3 sequence: CASSELQGAGDEQYF. In nucleotides, the CDR3 is TGTGCCAGCAGTGAATTACAGGGGGCAGGCGACGAGCAGTACTTC. V usage is TRBV25-1 and J usage is TRBJ2-7; 9 nucleotides align to TRBD1. The CDR3 covers 15 residues. The ends lost 1 base at V and 5 bases at J; junction bases unmatched: 6. Germline V gene data show CDR1 as MGHDK and CDR2 as SYGVNS.

The table lists this clonotype with a few counts. The genes are TRBV1 and TRBJ2-1; the table's D call TRBD2 went unverified against the DNA. TRBV1 is classified as a pseudogene. There are 18 residues in the CDR3. The chain's CDR3 is CTSSQDRRLAAPYNEQFF. The CDR3 bases are TGCACCAGCAGCCAAGATAGGCGACTAGCGGCGCCCTACAATGAGCAGTTCTTC.

The V call is TRBV7-8, the J call TRBJ2-5, with 7 bases matching TRBD1. Germline V gene lookup returns CDR1 SGHVS and CDR2 FQNEAQ. The CDR3 has 16 residues. Trimming removed 5 bases from V and 3 bases from J; junction bases left unmatched: 12. CDR3 loop: CASSPKRQGFKETQYF. The CDR3 DNA reads TGTGCCAGCAGCCCCAAAAGACAGGGTTTTAAAGAGACCCAGTACTTC.

The chain links TRBV15 to TRBJ2-7; TRBD2 matches 8 bases. Germline CDR1 and CDR2: LNHNV and YYDKDF (reference sequence). The CDR3 spans 16 residues. J gave up 2 bases and V 1 base, and 7 bases lay outside the gene matches. The CDR3, as DNA: TGTGCCACCAGCAGAGTATTCCGCGGGGGGCCCTACGAGCAGTACTTC. The encoded protein is CATSRVFRGGPYEQYF.